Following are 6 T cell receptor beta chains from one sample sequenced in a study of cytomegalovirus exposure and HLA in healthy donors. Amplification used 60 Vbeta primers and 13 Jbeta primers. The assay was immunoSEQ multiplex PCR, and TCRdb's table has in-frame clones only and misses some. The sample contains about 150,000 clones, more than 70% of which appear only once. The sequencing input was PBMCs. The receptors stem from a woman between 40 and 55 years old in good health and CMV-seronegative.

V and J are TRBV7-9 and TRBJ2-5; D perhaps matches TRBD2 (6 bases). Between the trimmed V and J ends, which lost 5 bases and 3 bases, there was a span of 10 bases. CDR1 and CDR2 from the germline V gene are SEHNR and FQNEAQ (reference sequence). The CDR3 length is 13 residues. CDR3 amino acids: CASSPTGEETQYF. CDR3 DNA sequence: TGTGCCAGCAGCCCTACGGGAGAAGAGACCCAGTACTTC. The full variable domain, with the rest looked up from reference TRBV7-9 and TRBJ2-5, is DTGVSQNPRHKITKRGQNVTFRCDPISEHNRLYWYRQTLGQGPEFLTYFQNEAQLEKSRLLSDRFSAERPKGSFSTLEIQRTEQGDSAMYLCASSPTGEETQYFGPGTRLLVL.

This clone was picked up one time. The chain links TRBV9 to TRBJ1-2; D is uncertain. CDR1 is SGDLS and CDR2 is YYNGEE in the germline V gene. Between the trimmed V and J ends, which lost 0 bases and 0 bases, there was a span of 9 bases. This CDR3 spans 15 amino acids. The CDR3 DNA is TGTGCCAGCAGCGTAGCTGGACTTACTAACTATGGCTACACCTTC. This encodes CASSVAGLTNYGYTF.

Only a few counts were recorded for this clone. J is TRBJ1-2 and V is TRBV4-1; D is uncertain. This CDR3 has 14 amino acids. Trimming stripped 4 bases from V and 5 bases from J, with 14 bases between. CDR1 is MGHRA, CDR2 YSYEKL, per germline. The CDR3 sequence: CASSPGFTLYGYTF. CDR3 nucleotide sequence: TGCGCCAGCAGCCCCGGGTTTACTCTTTATGGCTACACCTTC.

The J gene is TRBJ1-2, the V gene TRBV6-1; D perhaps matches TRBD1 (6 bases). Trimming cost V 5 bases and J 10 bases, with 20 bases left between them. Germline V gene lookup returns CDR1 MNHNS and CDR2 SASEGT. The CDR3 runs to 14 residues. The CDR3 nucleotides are TGTGCCAGCAGTCTGGGAGGGGGTGGGGATTTCTACACCTTC. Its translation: CASSLGGGGDFYTF.

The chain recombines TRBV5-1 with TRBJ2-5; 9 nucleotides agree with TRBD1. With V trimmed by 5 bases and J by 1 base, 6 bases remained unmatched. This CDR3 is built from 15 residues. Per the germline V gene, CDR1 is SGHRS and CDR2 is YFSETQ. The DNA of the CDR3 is TGCGCCAGCAGTGGGACAGGGTCAATCCAAGAGACCCAGTACTTC. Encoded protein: CASSGTGSIQETQYF. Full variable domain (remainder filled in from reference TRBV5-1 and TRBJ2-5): KAGVTQTPRYLIKTRGQQVTLSCSPISGHRSVSWYQQTPGQGLQFLFEYFSETQRNKGNFPGRFSGRQFSNSRSEMNVSTLELGDSALYLCASSGTGSIQETQYFGPGTRLLVL.

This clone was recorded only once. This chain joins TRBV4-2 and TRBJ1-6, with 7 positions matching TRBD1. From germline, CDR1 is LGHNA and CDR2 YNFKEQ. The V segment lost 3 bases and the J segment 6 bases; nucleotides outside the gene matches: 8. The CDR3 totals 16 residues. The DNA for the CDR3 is TGTGCCAGCAGCCAGGACAGGATTAGGATTAATTCACCCCTCCACTTT. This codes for CASSQDRIRINSPLHF.